The clone carrying this T cell receptor (beta chain) has ten or more counts. Its antigen is unidentified. The data are from a study of T cell repertoires in cytomegalovirus infection. Overall study: The public TCR beta signatures pointed to both CMV infection and matching HLA type. Study-wide points: Carriers of CMV and the relevant HLA type were discriminated by public TCR beta frequency.

In TCRdb, the reads were re-called with MiXCR into one record per CDR3 protein. The sample has about 260,000 distinct CDR3 sequences, approximately 10% seen once. Germline V gene sequence: CDR1 SQVTM, CDR2 ANQGSEA. The CDR3 totals 13 residues. Trimming cost V 5 bases and J 8 bases; bases outside gene matches: 10. Sequencing used PBMCs. This TCR derives from a human donor in good health (CMV status not recorded). Some clones in this sample may be carry-over from other donors' samples. The chain uses TRBV29-1 and TRBJ1-1; 8 positions match TRBD1. The CDR3: CSVQGDRNLEAFF. The DNA for the CDR3 is TGCAGCGTTCAAGGGGACAGGAACCTCGAAGCTTTCTTT.